The subject of this entry is one TCR beta chain. The antigen remains undetermined. PCR involved 60 Vbeta and 13 Jbeta primers. Clones were read by immunoSEQ multiplex PCR, and TCRdb kept only the in-frame ones, dropping some. The repertoire consists of about 200,000 clones, with 82% occurring once and the leading ten covering less than 3%. The data were obtained in a study of cytomegalovirus exposure and HLA in healthy donors. Study-level findings and limits: TCR beta chain V- and J-gene trimming was linked, in a later analysis, to a missense variant in DCLRE1C. A later analysis appeared to link common viral pathogens to several of the most significant clusters. Cytomegalovirus status was reportedly diagnosed by the classifier with high specificity and sensitivity.

This TCR was sampled from a woman aged 40 to 49 in good health and CMV-seronegative. The material sequenced was PBMCs.

DNA of the CDR3: TGTGCCAGTAGTATATCCTGGGACAGGGGATGGAATCAGCCCCAGCATTTT. Translated, it gives CASSISWDRGWNQPQHF. V gene TRBV19 combines with J gene TRBJ1-5; TRBD1 matches 10 bases. Unmatched junction bases numbered 8, after V lost 2 bases and J lost 4 bases. The CDR3 is 17 amino acids. Germline V CDR1 and CDR2: LNHDA, SQIVND (reference sequence).